This entry lists 17 T cell receptor beta chains sequenced from one sample in a study of blood T cells in healthy people across ages. A sample-barcoded 5' primer and a J-beta primer mix were used in a second PCR of roughly 6 to 11 cycles. TCRdb fed the 5' RACE reads into MiXCR, producing one record per CDR3 protein. The table lists hundreds of thousands of distinct CDR3 sequences, around two fifths of them singletons, with 30% in the top ten. The sequenced sample was blood. The receptor set was obtained from an elderly man in good health.

This clonotype was counted ten times or more. CDR3 sequence (DNA): TGTGCCAGCAGTTACGCAGGACCGAACACTGAAGCTTTCTTT. It is translated as CASSYAGPNTEAFF. The chain combines TRBV6-6 with TRBJ1-1; D gene ambiguous. Germline V gene lookup returns CDR1 MNHNY and CDR2 SVGAGI (reference sequence). The CDR3 extends over 14 amino acids. Trimming took 2 bases from V and 1 from J, leaving 8 bases between them.

The V call is TRBV7-6, the J call TRBJ2-4; no clear D. The V end lost 6 bases, the J end lost 1 base, and 10 bases lay between the germline ends. Germline values: CDR1 SGHVS, CDR2 FNYEAQ. This CDR3 region has 14 residues. CDR3 bases: TGTGCCAGCAGTAGTACAGAGGCCAAAAACATTCAGTACTTC. As protein: CASSSTEAKNIQYF.

This chain joins TRBV5-1 and TRBJ2-7; 7 nucleotides agree with TRBD2. This CDR3 contains 14 residues. With 0 bases clipped from V and 6 bases from J, the junction kept 6 bases outside the gene matches. From germline, CDR1 is SGHRS and CDR2 YFSETQ. The CDR3 nucleotides read TGCGCCAGCAGCTTGGACGCCGGGGAGGGCGAGCAGTACTTC. Residues: CASSLDAGEGEQYF.

The J gene is TRBJ2-1, the V gene TRBV9, with 11 bases identical to TRBD2. Judging by the DNA end, TRBJ2-7 fits better; the J call may be wrong. CDR3 length: 16 amino acids. Germline V lookup: CDR1 SGDLS, CDR2 YYNGEE. CDR3 sequence reads: CASSVAASGGHNEQYF. Here the CDR3 DNA reads TGTGCCAGCAGCGTAGCGGCTAGCGGGGGGCACAATGAGCAGTACTTC.

V is TRBV29-1 and J is TRBJ1-1; a possible D gene is TRBD1 (5 bases). CDR1 is SQVTM and CDR2 is ANQGSEA in the germline V gene. The V gene lost 0 bases and the J gene lost 4 bases, with 12 bases spanning the gap. The CDR3 extends over 14 amino acids. The CDR3 loop is CSVEEGGVSTEAFF. As DNA, the CDR3 is TGCAGCGTTGAAGAGGGGGGGGTGAGCACTGAAGCTTTCTTT.

This clonotype was found a few times. J is TRBJ2-2 and V is TRBV7-2; no firm D call. The V end lost 3 bases, the J end lost 2 bases, and 7 bases lay between the germline ends. Germline V gene data show CDR1 as SGHTA and CDR2 as FQGNSA. The CDR3 consists of 14 residues. The CDR3 DNA is TGTGCCAGCAGCTTTGACGGAAACACCGGGGAGCTGTTTTTT. Amino acids: CASSFDGNTGELFF.

CDR3: CASSQTRQGVGSRAFQETQYF. In nucleotides, the CDR3 is TGTGCCAGCAGCCAAACCAGACAGGGGGTGGGTAGCCGAGCTTTTCAAGAGACCCAGTACTTC. The chain joins TRBV11-1 to TRBJ2-5, with 9 bases matching TRBD1. V lost 5 bases and J lost 2; bases outside the gene matches: 24. Germline V gives CDR1 SGHAT, CDR2 FQDESV (reference sequence). This CDR3 has 21 amino acids.

V is TRBV4-3 and J is TRBJ2-1, with TRBD2 matching 12 bases. The J call may be wrong; the DNA end is better matched by TRBJ2-7. The CDR3 totals 16 residues. The germline CDR1 and CDR2 sequences are LGHNA and YSLEER. The CDR3 loop reads CASSQRTSGVYNEQYF. In nucleotides, the CDR3 is TGCGCCAGCAGCCAACGGACTAGCGGGGTTTACAATGAGCAGTACTTC.

This clonotype was observed a handful of times. In DNA, the CDR3 is TGTGCCAGCAGTGACTCGCGACATCCGACAGATACGCAGTATTTT. This sequence encodes CASSDSRHPTDTQYF. J is TRBJ2-3 and V is TRBV6-4; D unresolved. Germline V gene data show CDR1 as MRHNA and CDR2 as SNTAGT. CDR3 size: 15 residues. Trimming took off 0 bases at V and 3 bases at J, with 10 bases between the two ends.

This clonotype was seen a handful of times. The chain recombines TRBV11-1 with TRBJ2-1; TRBD1 is a possible D gene (7 bases). The CDR3 totals 13 residues. Trimming removed 5 bases from V and 9 bases from J, with 14 bases in between. Germline V gene data show CDR1 as SGHAT and CDR2 as FQDESV (reference sequence). The DNA of the CDR3 is TGTGCCAGCAGCAGGTGGAGGGGGCTTGAGCAGTTCTTC. The encoded protein is CASSRWRGLEQFF.

This clonotype was counted between two and nine times. The chain is built from TRBV4-3 and TRBJ2-1; weak D call: TRBD1 (6 bases). V was shortened by 5 bases and J by 7 bases, with 15 bases between the two germline ends. Germline CDR1 is LGHNA and CDR2 is YSLEER. CDR3 length: 14 amino acids. Here the CDR3 DNA reads TGCGCCAGCAGCATTCAGTTGGGGGCAAATGAGCAGTTCTTC. Its translation is CASSIQLGANEQFF.

In this sample, this clonotype turned up many times. The CDR3 is CASTSGTPLRETQYF. The CDR3 region has the DNA TGCGCCAGCACCTCCGGGACACCACTAAGAGAGACCCAGTACTTC. This chain joins TRBV5-1 and TRBJ2-5, with D perhaps matching TRBD1 (6 bases). V lost 6 bases and J 4 bases, leaving 19 bases between the germline ends. The CDR3 totals 15 residues. Germline CDR1 SGHRS, CDR2 YFSETQ.

The chain uses TRBV20-1 and TRBJ2-7; D remains unclear. The DNA end lines up better with TRBJ2-5; the J call may be wrong. The CDR3 covers 14 residues. CDR1 and CDR2 from the germline V gene are DFQATT and SNEGSKA (reference sequence). The CDR3 is CSSEEGSEEGTQYF. Here the CDR3 DNA reads TGCAGCTCCGAAGAAGGGTCCGAAGAAGGGACCCAGTACTTC.

The chain uses TRBV9 and TRBJ2-2, with D perhaps assigned TRBD1 or TRBD2 (5 bases each). Trimming took 3 bases from V and 2 from J, leaving 20 bases between them. CDR3 length: 18 amino acids. Germline V lookup: CDR1 SGDLS, CDR2 YYNGEE. The CDR3 here is CASSGDPRRVINTGELFF. The CDR3 DNA reads TGTGCCAGCAGCGGGGACCCGAGACGAGTCATAAACACCGGGGAGCTGTTTTTT.

This clonotype has a handful of counts. V and J are TRBV20-1 and TRBJ2-1, with TRBD2 as a possible D gene (5 bases). The CDR3 is 13 amino acids. From germline, CDR1 is DFQATT and CDR2 SNEGSKA (reference sequence). The V gene lost 4 bases and the J gene lost 8 bases, with 15 bases spanning the gap. CDR3 region: CSAIRGGIDEQFF. In nucleotides, the CDR3 is TGCAGTGCTATACGGGGTGGGATCGATGAGCAGTTCTTC.

In this sample, this clonotype turned up a few times. The rearrangement joins TRBV6-1 to TRBJ1-2; D gene ambiguous. Germline lookup yields CDR1 MNHNS and CDR2 SASEGT. V dropped 1 base and J dropped 0 bases, with 3 bases sitting between them. The CDR3 has 13 amino acids. CDR3 sequence (DNA): TGTGCCAGCAGTGAAGAGGCTAACTATGGCTACACCTTC. It translates to CASSEEANYGYTF.

This chain links TRBV6-6 with TRBJ2-1; a possible D gene is TRBD1 (5 bases). V was trimmed by 10 bases and J by 4 bases, leaving 14 bases between them. Germline loops: CDR1 MNHNY, CDR2 SVGAGI (reference sequence). CDR3 length equals 13 residues. CDR3 amino acids: CATATEGYNEQFF. Here the CDR3 DNA reads TGTGCCACCGCGACAGAAGGGTACAATGAGCAGTTCTTC.